The source of this T cell receptor (beta chain) is a study of technical replicates of blood from a few donors. Only in-frame clones appear in the TCRdb table, and some are missing; sequencing was by immunoSEQ multiplex PCR. The profile shows about 76,000 clones, roughly 91% of them singletons. This sequence originates from a human donor in good health. What was sequenced was T cells isolated from PBMCs.

DNA of the CDR3: TGTGCCAGCGGCGAGACAGGCTCACCCCTCCACTTT. Its protein product is CASGETGSPLHF. This rearrangement joins TRBV21-1 to TRBJ1-6; the table's TRBD1 call for D was not verified on the DNA. TRBV21-1 constitutes a pseudogene. This CDR3 has 12 residues.